This TCR beta chain was recorded in a study of tumor and adjacent non-tumor tissue in lung cancer. Across the whole study: On average, productive TCRbeta reads reached around 4 million per sample.

The library came from three nested PCR rounds adapted from ARM-PCR protocols. TCRdb reprocessed the multiplex PCR reads with MiXCR, giving one entry per CDR3 protein. The sample records roughly 43,000 distinct CDR3 sequences, over 55% being singletons. This sample's RNA came from whole unsorted tissue. More than 3 cm separated this lung sample from the edge of the tumor. Chemotherapy-naive patients with new lung cancer underwent thoracic surgery in China, August–late 2014. Of note for this clonotype: What it binds is not known. Germline and junction disagree at one end, which may indicate a read error.

General observations from the study: TCR diversity was significantly greater in tumor than normal lung tissue.

Germline V lookup: CDR1 MNHNY, CDR2 SVGAGI (reference sequence). This CDR3 region has 16 residues. Source material: distant non-tumor lung tissue. The gene calls are TRBV6-6 and TRBJ2-4, with D tentatively TRBD1 or TRBD2 (5 bases each). The TCR originated in a man aged 50 to 60 with non-small cell lung cancer. CDR3 nucleotides: TGTGCCAGCAGATACGGGCCGGGGCTAGCCGAAAACATTCAGTACTTC. Translation gives CASRYGPGLAENIQYF.